This T cell receptor (beta chain) was documented in a study of T cells in Graves' hyperthyroidism and ophthalmopathy. The study's findings and limits: Ophthalmopathy was model-predicted a median around 6.1 months pre-onset. In simple terms, a model built on 13 V-J features told ophthalmopathy apart from stable hyperthyroidism. Appearing also in blood were most of the thyroid clonotypes expanded above 0.001.

Worth noting for this clonotype: Its antigen remains unknown.

This CDR3 comprises 17 residues. The ends were cut back, 0 bases at V and 0 bases at J, with 11 bases in the middle. Germline lookup yields CDR1 LNHNV and CDR2 YYDKDF (reference sequence). Lactation, pregnancy, other autoimmune disease or uncontrolled infection led to exclusion of patients. Amplification of TCR beta CDR3 regions used RNA as the template. The TCR CDR3 first-round RT-PCR relied on the HTBI primer set. From the multiplex PCR reads, TCRdb called clonotypes with MiXCR, one entry per CDR3 protein. The table lists 250,000 to 300,000 distinct CDR3 sequences, roughly 20% of them singletons. The chain links TRBV15 to TRBJ2-2; no definite D call. The sequenced material came from blood. The receptor comes from a man in his forties or fifties with Graves' ophthalmopathy. CDR3 coding DNA: TGTGCCACCAGCAGAGATAGGGCGGCCTCGAACACCGGGGAGCTGTTTTTT. Translated, it gives CATSRDRAASNTGELFF.